A selection of T cell receptor beta chains follows, all from one sample in a study of identical twins. MiXCR, run by TCRdb on the 5' RACE reads, gives a single entry per CDR3 protein. The sample has 650,000 to 750,000 distinct CDR3 sequences, 20% to 25% seen once. This sample also belongs to another study, concerning T cells expressing NK-cell markers.

The sample was PBMCs. The receptors here all came from a woman younger than 30 in good health. Both conserved end residues are part of each CDR3. D genes are given only for firm matches. Clone size is stated in some rows and not others, as once, few, many or a class when expanded.

j_gene	d_gene	abundance	v_gene	CDR3nt	CDR3aa
TRBJ2-3	NA	NA	TRBV18	TGTGCCAGCTCGGGCGTAGCGGAGATCGCCACAGATACGCAGTATTTT	CASSGVAEIATDTQYF
TRBJ2-1	NA	few	TRBV6-6	TGTGCCAGTCTCGGCGGAGCCTATGAGCAGTTCTTC	CASLGGAYEQFF
TRBJ2-3	NA	NA	TRBV12-3/TRBV12-4	TGTGCCAGCAGTTTAGCAGAGACTAGCACAGATACGCAGTATTTT	CASSLAETSTDTQYF
TRBJ2-7	TRBD1	few	TRBV5-1	TGCGCCAGCAGCCACGGACAGGGGTACGAGCAGTACTTC	CASSHGQGYEQYF
TRBJ2-2	TRBD2	NA	TRBV20-1	TGCAGTGCTAGAGATACGGGAGGGACCGGGGAGCTGTTTTTT	CSARDTGGTGELFF
TRBJ1-2	TRBD1	many	TRBV29-1	TGCAGCGTTTCCCCGCAGGGGGAACCTTATGGCTACACCTTC	CSVSPQGEPYGYTF
TRBJ1-5	NA	few	TRBV29-1	TGCAGCGTTGGGGTAGGGGATAGCAATCAGCCCCAGCATTTT	CSVGVGDSNQPQHF
TRBJ2-2	NA	many	TRBV29-1	TGCAGCGTGACCAGTCAGGGGAGTACCGGGGAGCTGTTTTTT	CSVTSQGSTGELFF
TRBJ2-7	NA	NA	TRBV10-2	TGCGCCAGCACCGTAGCGATTACCTACGAGCAGTACTTC	CASTVAITYEQYF
TRBJ2-6	NA	few	TRBV9	TGTGCCAGCAGCACCCAGTCGGGGGCCAACGTCCTGACTTTC	CASSTQSGANVLTF
TRBJ1-3	NA	once	TRBV15	TGTGCCACCAGCAGAGATGTAGCCTCTGGAAACACCATATATTTT	CATSRDVASGNTIYF
TRBJ2-5	TRBD2	NA	TRBV6-1	TGTGCCAGCAGTCCGAGGGACTACGTCCAAGAGACCCAGTACTTC	CASSPRDYVQETQYF
TRBJ2-7	TRBD2	many	TRBV20-1	TGCAGTGCTAGAGCTAGCGGGGGAGGCTACGAGCAGTACTTC	CSARASGGGYEQYF
TRBJ1-2	NA	NA	TRBV14	TGTGCCAGCAGCCAAAGGATAGGGAGCCATGGCTACACCTTC	CASSQRIGSHGYTF
TRBJ2-1	NA	few	TRBV5-1	TGCGCCAGCAGCTTCCGCGGGCCTTCCTACAATGAGCAGTTCTTC	CASSFRGPSYNEQFF
TRBJ2-1	NA	many	TRBV12-3/TRBV12-4	TGTGCCAGCACCCAAATGGGGGAACGTCACAATGAGCAGTTCTTC	CASTQMGERHNEQFF
TRBJ2-5	NA	few	TRBV20-1	TGCAGTGCCCAAGTCCTGGAGTCCCAAGAGACCCAGTACTTC	CSAQVLESQETQYF
TRBJ2-3	TRBD2	NA	TRBV18	TGTGCCAGCTCACCCGGAAAGGGAGGCGGGGGATACACAGATACGCAGTATTTT	CASSPGKGGGGYTDTQYF
TRBJ2-1	TRBD2	many	TRBV20-1	TGCAGTGCTAGTCAAACTAGCGGATTCTACAATGAGCAGTTCTTC	CSASQTSGFYNEQFF
TRBJ1-1	NA	NA	TRBV29-1	TGCAGCGTTGACATTAGGGACACTGAAGCTTTCTTT	CSVDIRDTEAFF
TRBJ2-1	NA	NA	TRBV7-3	TGTGCCAGCAGCTGGGACCTCTACAATGAGCAGTTCTTC	CASSWDLYNEQFF
TRBJ2-1	TRBD1	few	TRBV20-1	TGCAGTGCTGCCGGGACAGTGGCGTACAATGAGCAGTTCTTC	CSAAGTVAYNEQFF
TRBJ2-3	NA	many	TRBV5-6	TGTGCCAGCAGTACCGGGGGCTTAGATACGCAGTATTTT	CASSTGGLDTQYF
TRBJ2-3	NA	many	TRBV12-3/TRBV12-4	TGTGCCAGCACCCGCGACAGGGATACGCAGTATTTT	CASTRDRDTQYF
TRBJ2-1	TRBD2	few	TRBV6-2/TRBV6-3	TGTGCCAGCAGTCAAAGGCGGGGGGGCCAGGATGAGCAGTTCTTC	CASSQRRGGQDEQFF
TRBJ1-1	NA	few	TRBV20-1	TGCAGTGCTAGAGGAGACTGGGGGCACACTGAAGCTTTCTTT	CSARGDWGHTEAFF
TRBJ2-2	TRBD1	few	TRBV5-1	TGCGCCAGCAGCTTGAGATCGGACAGGGGAGGGGAGCTGTTTTTT	CASSLRSDRGGELFF
TRBJ2-2	NA	NA	TRBV5-6	TGTGCCAGCAGCCCCGCCCCGGCGCGCACCGGGGAGCTGTTTTTT	CASSPAPARTGELFF
TRBJ1-5	TRBD1	few	TRBV20-1	TGCAGTGCAAAGGACAGGGAGGGACAGCCCCAGCATTTT	CSAKDREGQPQHF
TRBJ1-2	TRBD1	NA	TRBV19	TGTGCCAGTAGGCTGACAGGGTCCTACGCTTATGGCTACACCTTC	CASRLTGSYAYGYTF
TRBJ1-5	TRBD1	NA	TRBV5-5	TGTGCCAGCAGCCCGTCAGGGGGCAGTCAGCCCCAGCATTTT	CASSPSGGSQPQHF
TRBJ2-1	TRBD1	NA	TRBV5-1	TGCGCCAGCAGGTATGGGACAGGGCTCAGCTCCTACAATGAGCAGTTCTTC	CASRYGTGLSSYNEQFF
TRBJ2-1	TRBD2	NA	TRBV12-5	TGTGCTAGTGGTTTGGCCCAGCTAGCGGGAGCAGGAAATGAGCAGTTCTTC	CASGLAQLAGAGNEQFF
TRBJ2-2	TRBD1	NA	TRBV24-1	TGTGCCACCAGTGACCCCCGGACAGGGGGCACCGGGGAGCTGTTTTTT	CATSDPRTGGTGELFF
TRBJ2-1	NA	few	TRBV5-1	TGCGCCAGCAGCTTGAACGGGCGGCAGATAACAATCAATGAGCAGTTCTTC	CASSLNGRQITINEQFF
TRBJ1-2	TRBD1	NA	TRBV6-1	TGTGCCAGCAAGATGGGACAGGGAGGTAACTATGGCTACACCTTC	CASKMGQGGNYGYTF
TRBJ1-2	NA	few	TRBV7-9	TGTGCCAGCAGCGCGGACCCCTATGGCTACACCTTC	CASSADPYGYTF
TRBJ2-1	NA	NA	TRBV5-6	TGTGCCAGCAGCTTGGCCAAGTCGAGCGGCCGCCACGGTGAGCAGTTCTTC	CASSLAKSSGRHGEQFF
TRBJ2-7	TRBD1	NA	TRBV9	TGTGCCAGCAGCTCCGGGACAGGGATCTTCTACGAGCAGTACTTC	CASSSGTGIFYEQYF
TRBJ1-2	TRBD1	many	TRBV3-1	TGTGCCAGCAGCCGACTTACAGGGGACGGCTACACCTTC	CASSRLTGDGYTF
TRBJ1-5	NA	few	TRBV2	TGTGCCAGCCGGGATGAAAGCAATCAGCCCCAGCATTTT	CASRDESNQPQHF
TRBJ2-7	NA	NA	TRBV20-1	TGCAGTGCGGGGGGTAGTAACCCCTACGAGCAGTACTTC	CSAGGSNPYEQYF
TRBJ1-1	NA	NA	TRBV6-5	TGTGCCAGCAGATCGGGATTTACTGAAGCTTTCTTT	CASRSGFTEAFF
TRBJ1-5	NA	few	TRBV5-6	TGTGCCAGCAGCTTGGATTACGGCAATCAGCCCCAGCATTTT	CASSLDYGNQPQHF
TRBJ2-1	TRBD2	NA	TRBV29-1	TGCAGCGCCAAGACTAGCGGGAGGAAATACAATGAGCAGTTCTTC	CSAKTSGRKYNEQFF
TRBJ2-3	NA	few	TRBV7-2	TGTGCCAGCAGCTTATGGGGTCCAGGGATGCTGGATACGCAGTATTTT	CASSLWGPGMLDTQYF
TRBJ1-2	NA	many	TRBV5-1	TGCGCCAGCAGCTTGGGACTCCTCTATGGCTACACCTTC	CASSLGLLYGYTF
TRBJ2-7	TRBD2	NA	TRBV2	TGTGCCACTGACCTGACTAGCGGGGTACCCTACGAGCAGTACTTC	CATDLTSGVPYEQYF